These 14 T cell receptor beta chains were sequenced from one sample in a study of blood T cell repertoires in COVID-19. The data were produced by immunoSEQ multiplex PCR, yet TCRdb's version contains in-frame clones alone and is incomplete. Of about 300,000 clones in the sample, just over 85% were seen once. Sequences were obtained from PBMCs or T cells enriched from blood (not recorded which). All receptors come from a man aged 25-45 years who had recovered from COVID-19.

Only one count was recorded for this clone. CDR3 loop: CASSSPSQYF. CDR3 coding DNA: TGTGCCAGCAGTTCCCCGTCCCAGTACTTC. The J gene is TRBJ2-7, the V gene TRBV2, with D unresolved. With 5 bases removed from V and 10 bases from J, the gap between germline ends came to 9 bases. CDR1 and CDR2 (germline): SNHLY, FYNNEI. This CDR3 is built from 10 residues.

There are a few counts of this clone. J is TRBJ1-5 and V is TRBV30; 7 positions agree with TRBD1. The CDR3 is 14 amino acids. Germline CDR1 is GTSNPN and CDR2 is SVGIG (reference sequence). With 2 bases clipped from V and 0 bases from J, the junction kept 1 base outside the gene matches. DNA of the CDR3: TGTGCCTGGAGTAAGGGGGCTAGCAATCAGCCCCAGCATTTT. Its translation: CAWSKGASNQPQHF.

This clone was found once. This rearrangement joins TRBV24-1 to TRBJ1-2, with D tentatively TRBD1 (6 bases). V was cut by 3 bases and J by 8 bases, with 15 bases left in between. Germline loops: CDR1 KGHDR, CDR2 SFDVKD. The CDR3 is made up of 14 amino acids. In nucleotides, the CDR3 is TGTGCCACCAGTGATGGGCTCCAGGGGATCGGCTACACCTTC. Its translation is CATSDGLQGIGYTF.

The chain recombines TRBV30 with TRBJ1-1, with D perhaps TRBD1 (5 bases). CDR1 is GTSNPN, CDR2 SVGIG, per germline (reference sequence). The CDR3 runs 13 residues. Trimming took 0 bases from V and 0 from J, leaving 5 bases between them. In nucleotides, the CDR3 is TGTGCCTGGAGTGTACAGGTGAACACTGAAGCTTTCTTT. Its protein product is CAWSVQVNTEAFF.

The V call is TRBV3-1 (or the pseudogene TRBV3-2), the J call TRBJ1-6; D is uncertain. V gave up 3 bases and J gave up 0 bases, with 12 bases separating them. The germline CDR1 and CDR2 sequences are LGHDT and YNNKEL (reference sequence). This CDR3 has 17 amino acids. The CDR3 region has the DNA TGTGCCAGCAGCCAGTTTGGCGGTAGCTCCTATAATTCACCCCTCCACTTT. Its translation: CASSQFGGSSYNSPLHF.

CDR3 in DNA: TGCGCCAGCTCATCTACAGGGTTTGGCTACACCTTC. It codes for CASSSTGFGYTF. The V and J genes are TRBV10-1 and TRBJ1-2, with a tentative D call TRBD1 (6 bases). Germline-derived CDR1 and CDR2 are WNHNN and SYGVQD (reference sequence). CDR3 length equals 12 residues. The V and J ends lost 8 bases and 7 bases respectively, with 14 bases between them.

The CDR3 DNA is TGCGCCAGCAGCCCAGGGACAGGGAGGTACGAGCAGTACTTC. Protein sequence: CASSPGTGRYEQYF. The V call is TRBV4-1, the J call TRBJ2-7, with TRBD1 matching 9 bases. J gave up 4 bases and V 4 bases, and 5 bases lay outside the gene matches. CDR1 is MGHRA and CDR2 is YSYEKL in the germline V gene. This CDR3 is built from 14 residues.

This chain links TRBV24-1 with TRBJ2-1; TRBD2 agrees at 10 bases. Germline loops: CDR1 KGHDR, CDR2 SFDVKD. The V and J ends lost 9 bases and 7 bases, in that order; junction bases with no gene match: 5. The CDR3 contains 13 residues. The CDR3 reads CATGAGGPNEQFF. CDR3 bases: TGTGCCACCGGAGCGGGGGGGCCTAATGAGCAGTTCTTC.

The rearrangement uses TRBV19 and TRBJ1-2, with D possibly matching TRBD1 (6 bases). The CDR3 covers 14 residues. In germline, CDR1 is LNHDA, CDR2 SQIVND (reference sequence). V gave up 5 bases and J gave up 5 bases, with 15 bases separating them. The CDR3 region has the DNA TGTGCCAGTAGTGCAGACAGGCTTGGGTATGGCTACACCTTC. It yields the protein CASSADRLGYGYTF.

V and J are TRBV18 and TRBJ1-4; D call uncertain. This CDR3 contains 13 residues. Trimming removed 5 bases from V and 4 bases from J, with 8 bases in between. Germline V gene data show CDR1 as KGHSH and CDR2 as LQKENI. In DNA form, the CDR3 reads TGTGCCAGCTCAGCCCCGGTTAATGAAAAACTGTTTTTT. Translating it yields CASSAPVNEKLFF.

The chain combines TRBV3-1 (or the pseudogene TRBV3-2) with TRBJ2-3; the match to TRBD2 covers 7 bases. V shed 0 bases and J 2 bases; nucleotides not matched to a gene: 8. This CDR3 contains 17 residues. Germline-derived CDR1 and CDR2 are LGHDT and YNNKEL (reference sequence). The CDR3 bases are TGTGCCAGCAGCCAAGATGAACGGGGGGTCCCCACAGATACGCAGTATTTT. Its translation: CASSQDERGVPTDTQYF.

The rearrangement joins TRBV29-1 to TRBJ2-2; D remains unclear. In germline, CDR1 is SQVTM, CDR2 ANQGSEA. CDR3 length: 14 amino acids. The CDR3 spells CCTFAPGNTGELFF. Here the CDR3 DNA reads TGCTGCACGTTCGCCCCAGGGAACACCGGGGAGCTGTTTTTT.

The rearrangement joins TRBV4-1 to TRBJ1-1; D unclear. The V gene lost 2 bases and the J gene lost 1 base, with 5 bases spanning the gap. Germline V gives CDR1 MGHRA, CDR2 YSYEKL. This CDR3 spans 13 amino acids. DNA of the CDR3: TGCGCCAGCAGCCAATTCGGGAACACTGAAGCTTTCTTT. It encodes CASSQFGNTEAFF.

The CDR3 spells CASSLEPSGRRNEQFF. The CDR3 coding sequence is TGTGCCAGCAGCTTGGAACCCAGCGGGAGGAGGAATGAGCAGTTCTTC. The rearrangement uses TRBV5-6 and TRBJ2-1, with 9 bases fitting TRBD2. The CDR3 totals 16 residues. J lost 7 bases, V lost 0 bases, and 8 bases had no gene match. Germline V gene lookup returns CDR1 SGHDT and CDR2 YYEEEE.